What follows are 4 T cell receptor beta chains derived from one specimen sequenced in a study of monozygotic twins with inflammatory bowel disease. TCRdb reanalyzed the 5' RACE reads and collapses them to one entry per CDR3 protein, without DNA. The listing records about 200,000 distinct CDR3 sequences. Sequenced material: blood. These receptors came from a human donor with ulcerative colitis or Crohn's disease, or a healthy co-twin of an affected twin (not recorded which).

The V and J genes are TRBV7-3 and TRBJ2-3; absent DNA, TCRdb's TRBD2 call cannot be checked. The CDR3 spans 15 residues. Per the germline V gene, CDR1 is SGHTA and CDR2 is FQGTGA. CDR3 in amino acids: CASSLGGLITDTQYF.

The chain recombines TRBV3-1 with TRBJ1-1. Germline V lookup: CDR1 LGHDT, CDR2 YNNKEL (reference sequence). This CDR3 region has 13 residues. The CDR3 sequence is CASRKRVSDEAFF.

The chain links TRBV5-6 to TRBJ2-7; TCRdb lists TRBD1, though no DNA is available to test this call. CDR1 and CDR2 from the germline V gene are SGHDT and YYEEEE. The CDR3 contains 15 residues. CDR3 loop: CASSFRQGWPYEQYF.

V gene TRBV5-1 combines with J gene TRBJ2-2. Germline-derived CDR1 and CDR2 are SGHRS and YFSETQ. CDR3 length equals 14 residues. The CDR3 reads CASSLAEGTGELFF.